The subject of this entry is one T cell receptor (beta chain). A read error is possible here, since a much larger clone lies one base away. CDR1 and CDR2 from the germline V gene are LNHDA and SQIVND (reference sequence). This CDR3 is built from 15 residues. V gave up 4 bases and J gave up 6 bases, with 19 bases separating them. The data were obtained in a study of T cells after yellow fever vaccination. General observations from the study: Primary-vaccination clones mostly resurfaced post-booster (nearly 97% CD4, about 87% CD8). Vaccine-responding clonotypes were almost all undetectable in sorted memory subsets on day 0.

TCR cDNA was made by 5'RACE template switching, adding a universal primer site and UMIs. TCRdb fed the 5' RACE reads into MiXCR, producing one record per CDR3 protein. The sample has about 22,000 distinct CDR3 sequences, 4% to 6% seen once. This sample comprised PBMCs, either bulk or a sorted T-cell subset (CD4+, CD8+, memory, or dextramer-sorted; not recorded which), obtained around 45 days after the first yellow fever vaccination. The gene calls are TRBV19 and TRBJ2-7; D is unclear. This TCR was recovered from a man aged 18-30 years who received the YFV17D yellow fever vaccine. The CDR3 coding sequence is TGTGCCAGTAGTAGAAAGCCGGTCGGGCTCCTCGAGCAGTACTTC. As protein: CASSRKPVGLLEQYF. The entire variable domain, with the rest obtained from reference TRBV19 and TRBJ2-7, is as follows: DGGITQSPKYLFRKEGQNVTLSCEQNLNHDAMYWYRQDPGQGLRLIYYSQIVNDFQKGDIAEGYSVSREKKESFPLTVTSAQKNPTAFYLCASSRKPVGLLEQYFGPGTRLTVT.